This TCR beta chain was recovered during a study of cytomegalovirus exposure and HLA in healthy donors. Findings and caveats of the study: Several of the most significant clusters were apparently associated with common viral pathogens in a later analysis. In most subjects, TCR beta sequences reportedly gave accurate predictions of HLA-A and HLA-B alleles.

The PCR employed 60 Vbeta primers together with 13 Jbeta primers. The protocol was immunoSEQ multiplex PCR, while the TCRdb copy is restricted to in-frame clones and leaves out a portion. The table records 110,000 to 150,000 clones, around 79% of them present only once. Germline lookup yields CDR1 MNHEY and CDR2 SVGAGI. Trimming took 7 bases from V and 8 from J, leaving 14 bases between them. CDR3 size: 12 residues. Turning to this clone: Antigen specificity is unknown.

The study sampled nominally healthy donors, though unrecorded immune exposures were likely. The receptor's source is a woman aged 45-60 years in good health and CMV-seropositive. Material for sequencing was PBMCs. The chain uses TRBV6-5 and TRBJ1-1; the D gene is possibly TRBD1 (6 bases). CDR3 sequence: CASTARGGEAFF. The DNA of the CDR3 is TGTGCCAGCACCGCTCGGGGGGGCGAAGCTTTCTTT.